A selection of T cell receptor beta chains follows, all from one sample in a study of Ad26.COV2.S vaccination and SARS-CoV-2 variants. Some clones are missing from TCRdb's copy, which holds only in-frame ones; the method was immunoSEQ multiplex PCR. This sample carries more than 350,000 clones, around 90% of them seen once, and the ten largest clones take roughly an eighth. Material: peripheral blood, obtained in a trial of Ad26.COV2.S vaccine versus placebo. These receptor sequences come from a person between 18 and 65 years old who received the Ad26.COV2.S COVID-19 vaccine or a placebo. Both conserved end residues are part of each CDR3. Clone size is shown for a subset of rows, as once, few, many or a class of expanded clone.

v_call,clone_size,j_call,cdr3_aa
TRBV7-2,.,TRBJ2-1,CASSLNRDTEQFF
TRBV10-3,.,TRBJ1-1,CAISRQGASRTEAFF
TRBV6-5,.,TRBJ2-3,CASSYSSTGRTDTQYF
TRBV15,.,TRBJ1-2,CATPLSPGVGYTF
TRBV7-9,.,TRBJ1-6,CASSLDTVWNSPLHF
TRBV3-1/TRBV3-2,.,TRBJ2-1,CASSPGLAEYNEQFF
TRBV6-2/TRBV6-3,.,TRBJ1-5,CASSYPGQSWGF
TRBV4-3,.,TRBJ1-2,CASSHTGTDYGYTF
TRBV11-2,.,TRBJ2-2,CASRRGASVNTGELFF
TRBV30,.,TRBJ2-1,CAWSVRTSDEQFF
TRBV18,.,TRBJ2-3,CASSPRTSGITDTQYF
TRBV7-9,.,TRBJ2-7,CASSLEAGDEQYF
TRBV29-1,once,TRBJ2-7,CSVATGTDYEQYF
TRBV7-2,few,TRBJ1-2,CASSPGRDRSYGYTF
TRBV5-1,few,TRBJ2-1,CASSFLAGVDEQFF
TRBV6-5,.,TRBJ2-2,CASTRQPGTGELFF
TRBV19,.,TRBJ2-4,CASSTGWAAQREKNIQYF
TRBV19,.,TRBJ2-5,CASSTGREQETQYF
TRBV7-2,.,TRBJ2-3,CASSLDSSGAGRTQYF
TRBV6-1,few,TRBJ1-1,CASSVRQGAIPNTEAFF
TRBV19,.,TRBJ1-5,CASSILAGLNQPQHF
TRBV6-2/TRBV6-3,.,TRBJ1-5,CASSYEVNQPQHF
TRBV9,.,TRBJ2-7,CASSPLGAANYEQYF
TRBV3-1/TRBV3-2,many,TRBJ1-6,CASSQLTGNPSPLHF
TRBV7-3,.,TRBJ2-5,CASSQGGRETQYF
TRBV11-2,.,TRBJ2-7,CASSLDRAGGYEQYF
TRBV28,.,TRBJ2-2,CASSQTSGRAQNTGELFF
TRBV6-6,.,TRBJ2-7,CASSRDSPYEQYF
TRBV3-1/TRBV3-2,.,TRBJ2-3,CASRRTRLAGGTDTQYF
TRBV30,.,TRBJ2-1,CAWNLGQISGRGYEQFF
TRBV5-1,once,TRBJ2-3,CASSPQRDTDTQYF